The TCR beta chain described here comes from a study of cytomegalovirus exposure and HLA in healthy donors. Whole-study findings and limits: According to a subsequent analysis, TCR clusters from the first cohort were inclined to appear together in the 130 or so validation repertoires. Some public TCRs appeared in many individuals, while most sequences were rare.

About this clone: Its matching antigen is unknown.

Repertoires were generated with immunoSEQ multiplex PCR, while TCRdb's copy carries only in-frame clones and drops some. The sample shows 200,000 to 250,000 clones, less than 90% of them seen only once. The donors were members of the roughly 130-subject validation cohort (separate from the approximately 650-subject first cohort). The sequence came from a woman younger than 30 in good health and CMV-seronegative. Sequenced material: PBMCs.

The CDR3 DNA reads as TGTGCCAGCAGCTCCAAGGGGAACACTGAAGCTTTCTTT. This translates into CASSSKGNTEAFF. The V gene is TRBV5-4, the J gene TRBJ1-1; D unresolved. The germline gives CDR1 SGHNT, CDR2 YYREEE (reference sequence). This CDR3 has 13 amino acids. The germline V and J ends were trimmed by 3 bases and 1 base, with 7 bases remaining between them. The variable domain in full, completed from reference TRBV5-4 and TRBJ1-1, reads ETGVTQSPTHLIKTRGQQVTLRCSSQSGHNTVSWYQQALGQGPQFIFQYYREEENGRGNFPPRFSGLQFPNYSSELNVNALELDDSALYLCASSSKGNTEAFFGQGTRLTVV.